The T cell receptor beta chain under discussion was sequenced for a study of blood T cell repertoires in COVID-19. On the study more broadly: Material from acute and convalescent COVID-19 was sourced from the United States, Italy and Spain.

This CDR3 has 15 residues. V was clipped by 2 bases and J by 11 bases; unmatched bases: 12. The V gene's germline CDR1 is MDHEN and CDR2 SYDVKM. Per the authors' pipeline: By means of reference gene primer amplification, nucleated cell counts were estimated. Profiling relied on immunoSEQ multiplex PCR, and the TCRdb table lists in-frame clones only, not all of them. The V and J calls and clone size are taken from that table; D and trimming were inferred from the DNA. Of approximately 47,000 clones listed, roughly nine tenths are singletons. The chain links TRBV28 to TRBJ1-5; 7 bases agree with TRBD1. The origin of this receptor is a man in his 70s with active COVID-19. Sequenced: peripheral blood. CDR3 bases: TGTGCCAGCAGTTTAGACAGGGTCGGGGAGGCGGCCCAGCATTTT. Encoded protein: CASSLDRVGEAAQHF.